What follows are 6 T cell receptor beta chains derived from one specimen sequenced in a study of T cell changes during pregnancy in multiple sclerosis. The repertoire was sequenced with immunoSEQ multiplex PCR; TCRdb's copy has only in-frame clones and lacks some. This table has under 65,000 clones, over 80% appearing once. This specimen consisted of CD4+ T cells from peripheral blood mononuclear cells, obtained after pregnancy. The source of these receptors is a female donor with multiple sclerosis, enrolled in a pregnancy study.

The chain employs TRBV19 and TRBJ2-7; 9 positions agree with TRBD1. The CDR3 runs 12 residues. Germline V gene sequence: CDR1 LNHDA, CDR2 SQIVND (reference sequence). V dropped 6 bases and J dropped 6; count of bases not matched to a gene: 3. DNA of the CDR3: TGTGCCAGTAGCGGGACAGGGATCGAGCAGTACTTC. Protein: CASSGTGIEQYF.

This chain uses TRBV10-2 with TRBJ1-2, with D hard to call. Trimming removed 10 bases from V and 7 bases from J, with 25 bases in between. The germline gives CDR1 WSHSY, CDR2 SAAADI. This CDR3 region has 15 residues. CDR3 bases: TGCGCCACCGGTTCCGGACTGATGGTGCGTAGTGGCTACACCTTC. Residues: CATGSGLMVRSGYTF.

The chain combines TRBV18 with TRBJ2-3; 8 bases align to TRBD2. Trimming cost V 6 bases and J 2 bases; bases outside gene matches: 7. Germline CDR1 reads KGHSH; CDR2 reads LQKENI. The CDR3 runs to 15 residues. This chain's CDR3 is CASSITSGSTDTQYF. Written as DNA, the CDR3 is TGTGCCAGCTCCATAACTAGCGGATCCACAGATACGCAGTATTTT.

V gene TRBV2 combines with J gene TRBJ2-6, with a possible D match to TRBD2 (5 bases). Germline values: CDR1 SNHLY, CDR2 FYNNEI. Trimming pared 1 base from V and 0 bases from J, leaving 10 bases between. CDR3 length: 17 amino acids. Here the CDR3 reads CASSEVRGLSGANVLTF. The CDR3 DNA reads as TGTGCCAGCAGTGAAGTAAGAGGGCTCTCTGGGGCCAACGTCCTGACTTTC.

J is TRBJ1-6 and V is TRBV2; 7 bases agree with TRBD1. V was pared by 5 bases and J by 3 bases, with 4 bases of the junction left unmatched. Germline V gene sequence: CDR1 SNHLY, CDR2 FYNNEI. The CDR3 loop spans 15 amino acids. For the CDR3, the DNA is TGTGCCAGCAGTACGGGGACAGTCTATAATTCACCCCTCCACTTT. Its protein product is CASSTGTVYNSPLHF.

The V call is TRBV5-6, the J call TRBJ1-2, with TRBD1 as a possible D gene (6 bases). CDR1 is SGHDT, CDR2 YYEEEE, per germline. V was pared by 0 bases and J by 2 bases, with 8 bases between. The CDR3 totals 14 residues. DNA for the CDR3: TGTGCCAGCAGCTTGGGACAGGCCAACTATGGCTACACCTTC. Translated: CASSLGQANYGYTF.